This T cell receptor beta chain was retrieved from a study of blood T cell repertoires in COVID-19. About the study: The United States, Italy and Spain were the sources of the acute and convalescent COVID-19 samples. PBMCs, B-cell-depleted T cells, or T cells provided the cDNA or gDNA that made up the material.

Original processing methods: It was from reference gene primer amplification that nucleated cell counts were estimated. Clones were sequenced by immunoSEQ multiplex PCR, and TCRdb holds only the in-frame ones, with some missing. Clonal size and the V and J genes are those of that table, whereas D and trimming came from the DNA. The table lists under 200,000 clones, roughly 84% of them singletons. Between the trimmed V and J ends, which lost 2 bases and 13 bases, there was a span of 9 bases. The CDR3 extends over 11 amino acids. The chain is built from TRBV12-3 or TRBV12-4 and TRBJ2-1; D is possibly TRBD2 (5 bases). The sequence was obtained from a man between 45 and 60 years old with active or convalescent COVID-19. Sequencing input: peripheral blood. The DNA of the CDR3 is TGTGCCAGCAGTTTAACTAGACGTCAGTTCTTC. Its protein is CASSLTRRQFF.